The sequence of this T cell receptor (beta chain) was determined in a study of CD8+CD57+ T cells in acquired aplastic anemia. Study at large: Across the sorted CD4+ and CD8+ cells, DNA amounts averaged approximately 3.1 ug. Study observations and caveats: The study found no significant CD8+ Simpson's diversity difference between patients and controls.

Trimming removed 1 base from V and 3 bases from J, with 9 bases in between. CDR1 and CDR2 from the germline V gene are SNHLY and FYNNEI. The CDR3 loop spans 14 amino acids. For sequencing, patients were chosen who had shown expansion of CD8+CD57+ cells by flow cytometry. There were no patients without severe acquired aplastic anemia. No therapy had been given to the patients at the time of blood sampling. Note on this clonotype: Its antigen is as yet unknown.

Genomic DNA, the template, was used for profiling of the TCR beta VDJ and CDR3. MiXCR was run by TCRdb on the reads, yielding one entry per CDR3 protein. The repertoire holds over 150,000 distinct CDR3 sequences, with 40% to 65% as singletons. The V call is TRBV2, the J call TRBJ2-5; the D gene is possibly TRBD1 (6 bases). The TCR originated in a human donor with aplastic anemia. Specimen: sorted CD4+, CD8+, or CD8+CD57+ T cells (not recorded which) from PBMCs. The CDR3 nucleotides are TGTGCCAGCAGTGAAGAGCAGGGGAAAGAGACCCAGTACTTC. It is translated as CASSEEQGKETQYF.